The sequence of this TCR beta chain was determined in a study of control samples from healthy donors and cancer patients. V gave up 4 bases and J gave up 0 bases; unmatched junction bases: 4. Germline V lookup: CDR1 KGHSH, CDR2 LQKENI. The CDR3 runs to 15 residues. Profiling relied on immunoSEQ multiplex PCR, and the TCRdb table lists in-frame clones only, not all of them. The sample yields 50,000 to 55,000 clones, about nine tenths seen once. The sequence derives from a man between 35 and 55 years old with colorectal cancer. The chain couples TRBV18 to TRBJ1-1, with 8 bases aligning to TRBD1. What was sequenced was PBMCs. The CDR3 loop is CASSLGTGVNTEAFF. CDR3 DNA: TGTGCCAGCTCACTCGGGACAGGAGTGAACACTGAAGCTTTCTTT.